This T cell receptor (beta chain) was sequenced for a study of radiotherapy plus CTLA-4 blockade in lung cancer. About the study: Patients showed objective responses in over 15% of cases, and disease control was achieved by 25% to 35%.

This CDR3 has 15 amino acids. The V and J ends lost 4 bases and 0 bases respectively, with 11 bases between them. Looked up from germline, CDR1 is SEHNR and CDR2 is FQNEAQ (reference sequence). Of note for this clone: Its antigen is currently unknown.

Data came from immunoSEQ multiplex PCR; TCRdb stores just in-frame clones and leaves some out. The sample yields approximately 97,000 clones, about 80% seen once. Study observations and caveats: Once radiotherapy plus ipilimumab had been given, TCR clones derived from tumor expanded in blood. Early blood T cell clone dynamics, with interferon-beta, were reported to best predict response.

People whose metastatic non-small-cell lung cancer was chemo-refractory got focal radiation along with CTLA-4 blockade by ipilimumab. The sample consisted of peripheral blood, taken from a patient treated with radiotherapy plus ipilimumab. The TCR comes from a human donor with non-small cell lung cancer who had stable disease on radiotherapy plus ipilimumab. The V gene is TRBV7-9, the J gene TRBJ2-3; no reliable D call. The CDR3 coding sequence is TGTGCCAGCAGCTCCCGCGAAGGGAGCACAGATACGCAGTATTTT. This gives the protein CASSSREGSTDTQYF.